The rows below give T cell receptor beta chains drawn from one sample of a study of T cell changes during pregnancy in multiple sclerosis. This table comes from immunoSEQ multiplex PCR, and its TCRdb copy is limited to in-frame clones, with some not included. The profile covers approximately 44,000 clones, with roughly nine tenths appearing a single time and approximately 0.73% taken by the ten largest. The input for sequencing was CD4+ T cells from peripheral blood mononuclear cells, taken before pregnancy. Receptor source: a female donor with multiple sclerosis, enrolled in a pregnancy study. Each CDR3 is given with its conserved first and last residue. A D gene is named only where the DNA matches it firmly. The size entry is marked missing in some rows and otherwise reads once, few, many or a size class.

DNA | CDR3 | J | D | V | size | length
TGTGCCAGCAGCCCCTTTGCTAGCGGGGTGTCTGGGGCCAACGTCCTGACTTTC | CASSPFASGVSGANVLTF | TRBJ2-6 | TRBD2 | TRBV7-2 | . | 18
TGCAGCGTGCAGCGGGGGGGCCTGTCCTACGAGCAGTACTTC | CSVQRGGLSYEQYF | TRBJ2-7 | TRBD2 | TRBV29-1 | . | 14
TGTGCCAGCACCGCCCGGGGGTCTGGAAACACCATATATTTT | CASTARGSGNTIYF | TRBJ1-3 | . | TRBV7-2 | . | 14
TGTGCCAGCAGTGCGGGATTGATGAACACTGAAGCTTTCTTT | CASSAGLMNTEAFF | TRBJ1-1 | . | TRBV25-1 | . | 14
TGTGCTAGTGGTCCCGCGGACACCACAGGGGAAAAACTGTTTTTT | CASGPADTTGEKLFF | TRBJ1-4 | . | TRBV12-5 | . | 15
TGTGCCAGCAGTCCTAAAGATACGCAGTATTTT | CASSPKDTQYF | TRBJ2-3 | . | TRBV6-6 | . | 11
TGTGCCAGCAGCTTGGGGGGGTGGGGTTCTCGGGGCGAGCAGTACTTC | CASSLGGWGSRGEQYF | TRBJ2-7 | TRBD2 | TRBV7-2 | . | 16
TGTGCCAGCAGCTTGAGAACAGCCTATAGCAATCAGCCCCAGCATTTT | CASSLRTAYSNQPQHF | TRBJ1-5 | . | TRBV5-6 | . | 16
TGCAGCGCTGCCAGGGAGGCGAACACTGAAGCTTTCTTT | CSAAREANTEAFF | TRBJ1-1 | . | TRBV29-1 | . | 13
TGTGCCAGCAGCTTCCGGGACAGGGGGCGAGGAGGAAACACCATATATTTT | CASSFRDRGRGGNTIYF | TRBJ1-3 | TRBD1 | TRBV5-6 | . | 17
TGTGCCAGTAGTATAAGTGGGTTAGGACATGCACAAAATCAGCCCCAGCATTTT | CASSISGLGHAQNQPQHF | TRBJ1-5 | . | TRBV19 | . | 18
TGCGCCAGCAGCCCCGACAGGGAGTATGGCTACACCTTC | CASSPDREYGYTF | TRBJ1-2 | TRBD1 | TRBV4-3 | . | 13
TGTGCCAGCAGCCTGAACTTAGCCACTGAAGCTTTCTTT | CASSLNLATEAFF | TRBJ1-1 | . | TRBV25-1 | . | 13
TGTGCCAGCAGCTTACAGGGACAGGGAGTCAATCAGCCCCAGCATTTT | CASSLQGQGVNQPQHF | TRBJ1-5 | TRBD1 | TRBV7-2 | . | 16
TGTGCCAGCAGCTTGGCACAGGGCTACGAGCAGTACTTC | CASSLAQGYEQYF | TRBJ2-7 | . | TRBV5-4 | . | 13
TGTGCCTGGAGTTCCAGGAACACTGAAGCTTTCTTT | CAWSSRNTEAFF | TRBJ1-1 | . | TRBV30 | . | 12
TGTGCCAGCAGTGAATTAGGAGGGAAGTCACCCCTCCACTTT | CASSELGGKSPLHF | TRBJ1-6 | . | TRBV25-1 | . | 14
TGTGCCATAGCCGGGACTAGCGGGGGTACCTACGAGCAGTACTTC | CAIAGTSGGTYEQYF | TRBJ2-7 | TRBD2 | TRBV10-3 | . | 15
TGTGCCAGCAGTGAGCGGCAGGGGGACTATGGCTACACCTTC | CASSERQGDYGYTF | TRBJ1-2 | TRBD1 | TRBV6-1 | . | 14
TGTGCCAGCAGCCGCGACGGGACAGATACGCAGTATTTT | CASSRDGTDTQYF | TRBJ2-3 | . | TRBV11-3 | . | 13
TGTGCCAGCTCACCAGGACTAGCGGGGGTGAACACCGGGGAGCTGTTTTTT | CASSPGLAGVNTGELFF | TRBJ2-2 | TRBD2 | TRBV18 | . | 17
TGTGCCAGCAGCGTAGCCCTCCGACAGGGGGGTAACACCGGGGAGCTGTTTTTT | CASSVALRQGGNTGELFF | TRBJ2-2 | TRBD1 | TRBV9 | once | 18
TGTGCCAGCTCACCGGTTGAAGGGGCCTCCTATGGCTACACCTTC | CASSPVEGASYGYTF | TRBJ1-2 | . | TRBV18 | . | 15
TGTGCCAGCAGCTTCTCACTAGCGGGGGGGCCCTACAATGAGCAGTTCTTC | CASSFSLAGGPYNEQFF | TRBJ2-1 | TRBD2 | TRBV9 | . | 17
TGTGCCAGCAGCGACCGACAGGGGACTATAACTGAAGCTTTCTTT | CASSDRQGTITEAFF | TRBJ1-1 | TRBD1 | TRBV9 | . | 15
TGCAGCGTTGATAAGCCGACAGGGCGGAACACCGGGGAGCTGTTTTTT | CSVDKPTGRNTGELFF | TRBJ2-2 | TRBD1 | TRBV29-1 | . | 16